A selection of T cell receptor beta chains follows, all from one sample in a study of blood T cell repertoires in COVID-19. Method: immunoSEQ multiplex PCR; TCRdb's copy keeps in-frame clones and lacks some. The sample has some 210,000 clones, around 80% seen once. Material: PBMCs or T cells enriched from blood (not recorded which). Receptors originate from a man aged 25 to 45 with acute COVID-19. CDR3s include the opening cysteine and the closing phenylalanine or tryptophan. D genes are given only for firm matches. Part of the rows lack a size; the others show once, few, many or a class for expanded clones.

d_gene | abundance | j_gene | v_gene | CDR3nt | CDR3aa
TRBD1 | few | TRBJ1-5 | TRBV15 | TGTGCCACCAGCCCAGACAGGGACCAGCCCCAGCATTTT | CATSPDRDQPQHF
TRBD1 | - | TRBJ2-7 | TRBV5-6 | TGTGCCAGCAGCTCGGGACAGAGGAACCCGTCCTACGAGCAGTACTTC | CASSSGQRNPSYEQYF
- | - | TRBJ2-5 | TRBV5-6 | TGTGCCAGCAGCTTAGGGGCGGGGGAGACCCAGTACTTC | CASSLGAGETQYF
TRBD2 | - | TRBJ2-7 | TRBV27 | TGTGCGTCTACTAGCGGGGGGGCCGGGGAGCAGTACTTC | CASTSGGAGEQYF
TRBD2 | - | TRBJ2-1 | TRBV27 | TGTGCCAGCAGTCTGCGGCCGACTAGCGGCGGCGATGAGCAGTTCTTC | CASSLRPTSGGDEQFF
- | few | TRBJ2-1 | TRBV7-3 | TGTGCCAGCAGCCGTGTCGCGGGGTCCTACAATGAGCAGTTCTTC | CASSRVAGSYNEQFF
- | - | TRBJ1-2 | TRBV18 | TGTGCCAGCTCACCACAGGGAGCCTCTAACTATGGCTACACCTTC | CASSPQGASNYGYTF
TRBD1 | once | TRBJ1-3 | TRBV6-5 | TGTGCCAGCAGTTCCGGACAGGGAATCTCTGGAAACACCATATATTTT | CASSSGQGISGNTIYF
TRBD1 | - | TRBJ1-1 | TRBV13 | TGTGCCAGCAGCCGTCAATTCCACAGGGGTAGAATGAACACTGAAGCTTTCTTT | CASSRQFHRGRMNTEAFF
- | - | TRBJ1-5 | TRBV10-3 | TGTGCCATCAGTGAGTCGCGGGACAGCAATCAGCCCCAGCATTTT | CAISESRDSNQPQHF
- | - | TRBJ1-1 | TRBV6-5 | TGTGCCAGCAGTCGGGGGGTGAACACTGAAGCTTTCTTT | CASSRGVNTEAFF
- | - | TRBJ1-1 | TRBV2 | TGTGCCAGCAGCTACAACAGGAACACTGAAGCTTTCTTT | CASSYNRNTEAFF
- | few | TRBJ2-5 | TRBV5-1 | TGCGCCAGCAGCGCCGGGATGACAGAGACCCAGTACTTC | CASSAGMTETQYF
TRBD1 | once | TRBJ2-7 | TRBV5-1 | TGCGCCAGCAGCCAGGGGACAGCGAGCTCCTACGAGCAGTACTTC | CASSQGTASSYEQYF
- | - | TRBJ1-3 | TRBV30 | TGTGCCTGGAGTTATACAGGGTATGGAAACACCATATATTTT | CAWSYTGYGNTIYF
- | - | TRBJ1-1 | TRBV19 | TGTGCCAGTAGTCAGGCATGGGGGCCTACTGAAGCTTTCTTT | CASSQAWGPTEAFF
TRBD1 | - | TRBJ1-2 | TRBV30 | TGTGCCTGGAGTCGGGACAGCAGGAGCTATGGCTACACCTTC | CAWSRDSRSYGYTF
- | - | TRBJ1-4 | TRBV28 | TGTGCCAGCAGTCCGACCCGACAGTATGCGTGGTTTTTT | CASSPTRQYAWFF
- | - | TRBJ1-5 | TRBV18 | TGTGCCAGCTCATCGTCCGGTCCCAGGAGCAATCAGCCCCAGCATTTT | CASSSSGPRSNQPQHF
- | - | TRBJ1-1 | TRBV28 | TGTGCCAGCAGAAATACAAACACTGAAGCTTTCTTT | CASRNTNTEAFF
- | once | TRBJ1-1 | TRBV5-6 | TGTGCCAGCACCCCGGACAGAGCGATGAACACTGAAGCTTTCTTT | CASTPDRAMNTEAFF
- | - | TRBJ1-1 | TRBV27 | TGTGCCAGCAGTTACGAGGGGGACACTGAAGCTTTCTTT | CASSYEGDTEAFF
- | few | TRBJ2-3 | TRBV19 | TGTGCCAGTAGTTTACAGGAATCTAGCACAGATACGCAGTATTTT | CASSLQESSTDTQYF
- | - | TRBJ2-2 | TRBV10-3 | TGTGCCATCAGGGGGGGAGGTGCATCTGGGGAGCTGTTTTTT | CAIRGGGASGELFF